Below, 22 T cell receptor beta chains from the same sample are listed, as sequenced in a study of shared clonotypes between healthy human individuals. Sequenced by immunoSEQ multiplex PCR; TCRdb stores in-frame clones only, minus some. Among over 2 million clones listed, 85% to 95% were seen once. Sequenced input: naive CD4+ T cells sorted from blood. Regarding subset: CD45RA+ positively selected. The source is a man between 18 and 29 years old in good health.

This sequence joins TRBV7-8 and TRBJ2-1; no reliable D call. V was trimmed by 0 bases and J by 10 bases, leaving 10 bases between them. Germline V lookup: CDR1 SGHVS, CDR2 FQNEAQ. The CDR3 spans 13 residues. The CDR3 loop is CASSLAETAEQFF. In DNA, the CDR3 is TGTGCCAGCAGCTTAGCGGAGACGGCGGAGCAGTTCTTC. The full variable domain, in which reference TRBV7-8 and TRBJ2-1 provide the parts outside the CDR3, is GAGVSQSPRYKVAKRGQDVALRCDPISGHVSLFWYQQALGQGPEFLTYFQNEAQLDKSGLPSDRFFAERPEGSVSTLKIQRTQQEDSAVYLCASSLAETAEQFFGPGTRLTVL.

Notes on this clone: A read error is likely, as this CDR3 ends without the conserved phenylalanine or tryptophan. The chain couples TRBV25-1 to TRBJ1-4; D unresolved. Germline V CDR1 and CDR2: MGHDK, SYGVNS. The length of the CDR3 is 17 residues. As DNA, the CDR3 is TGTGCCAGCAGTGATGGTTTTACATATGCAACTGATGAAAAACTGTTTATT. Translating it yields CASSDGFTYATDEKLFI.

The CDR3: CASSEALGGAGELFF. CDR3 bases: TGTGCCAGCAGTGAAGCGCTGGGGGGGGCCGGGGAGCTGTTTTTT. This rearrangement joins TRBV2 to TRBJ2-2, with TRBD2 identical over 7 bases. CDR3 size: 15 residues. After removal of 0 bases from V and 6 bases from J, the junction contained 4 bases not matched to a gene. Germline V gene sequence: CDR1 SNHLY, CDR2 FYNNEI.

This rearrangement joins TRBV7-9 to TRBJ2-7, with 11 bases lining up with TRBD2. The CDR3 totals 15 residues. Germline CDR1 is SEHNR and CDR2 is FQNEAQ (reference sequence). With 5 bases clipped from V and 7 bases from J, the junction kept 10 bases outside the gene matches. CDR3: CASSPGTSGDREQYF. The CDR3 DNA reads TGTGCCAGCAGCCCCGGGACTAGCGGAGATCGAGAGCAGTACTTC.

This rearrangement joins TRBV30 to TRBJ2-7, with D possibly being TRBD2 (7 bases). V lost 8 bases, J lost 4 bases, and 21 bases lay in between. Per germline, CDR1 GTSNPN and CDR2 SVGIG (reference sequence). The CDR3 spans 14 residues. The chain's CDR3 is CAVTRGGSGYEQYF. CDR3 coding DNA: TGTGCCGTGACTCGAGGGGGTAGCGGGTACGAGCAGTACTTC.

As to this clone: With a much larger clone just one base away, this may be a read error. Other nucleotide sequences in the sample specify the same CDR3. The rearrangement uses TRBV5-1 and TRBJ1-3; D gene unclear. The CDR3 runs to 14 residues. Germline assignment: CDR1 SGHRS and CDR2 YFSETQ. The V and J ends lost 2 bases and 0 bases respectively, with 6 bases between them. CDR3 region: CASSFGSSGNTIYF. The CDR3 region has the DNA TGCGCCAGCAGCTTCGGGAGCTCTGGAAACACCATATATTTT.

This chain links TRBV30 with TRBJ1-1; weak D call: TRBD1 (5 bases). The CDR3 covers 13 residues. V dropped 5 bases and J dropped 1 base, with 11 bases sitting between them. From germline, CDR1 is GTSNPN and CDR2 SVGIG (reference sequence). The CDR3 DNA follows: TGTGCCTGGGAACCCGACAGGAACACTGAAGCTTTCTTT. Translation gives CAWEPDRNTEAFF. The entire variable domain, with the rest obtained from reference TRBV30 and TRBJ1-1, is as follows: SQTIHQWPATLVQPVGSPLSLECTVEGTSNPNLYWYRQAAGRGLQLLFYSVGIGQISSEVPQNLSASRPQDRQFILSSKKLLLSDSGFYLCAWEPDRNTEAFFGQGTRLTVV.

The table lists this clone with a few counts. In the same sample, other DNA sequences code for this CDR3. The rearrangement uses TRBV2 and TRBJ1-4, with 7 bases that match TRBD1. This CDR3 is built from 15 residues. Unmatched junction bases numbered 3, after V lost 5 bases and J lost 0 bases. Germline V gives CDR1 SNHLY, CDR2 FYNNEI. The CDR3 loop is CASSRQGATNEKLFF. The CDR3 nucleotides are TGTGCCAGCAGTCGTCAGGGGGCAACTAATGAAAAACTGTTTTTT.

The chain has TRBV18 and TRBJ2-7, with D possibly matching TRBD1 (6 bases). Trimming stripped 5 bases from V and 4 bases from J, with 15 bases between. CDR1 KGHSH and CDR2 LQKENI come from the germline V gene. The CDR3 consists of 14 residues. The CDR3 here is CASSNRDTTYEQYF. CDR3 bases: TGTGCCAGCTCAAACCGGGACACGACATACGAGCAGTACTTC.

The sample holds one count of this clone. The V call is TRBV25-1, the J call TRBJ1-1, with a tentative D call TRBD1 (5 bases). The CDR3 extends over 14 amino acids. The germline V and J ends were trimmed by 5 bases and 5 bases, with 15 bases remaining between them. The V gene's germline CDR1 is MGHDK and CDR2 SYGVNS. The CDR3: CASSTFFGATEAFF. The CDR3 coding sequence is TGTGCCAGCAGTACCTTTTTTGGGGCAACTGAAGCTTTCTTT.

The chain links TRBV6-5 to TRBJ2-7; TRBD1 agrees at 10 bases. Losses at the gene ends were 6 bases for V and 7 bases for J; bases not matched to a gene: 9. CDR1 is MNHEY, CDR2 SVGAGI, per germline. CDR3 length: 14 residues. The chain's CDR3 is CASRSGTGAGEQYF. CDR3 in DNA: TGTGCCAGCAGATCCGGGACAGGGGCAGGGGAGCAGTACTTC.

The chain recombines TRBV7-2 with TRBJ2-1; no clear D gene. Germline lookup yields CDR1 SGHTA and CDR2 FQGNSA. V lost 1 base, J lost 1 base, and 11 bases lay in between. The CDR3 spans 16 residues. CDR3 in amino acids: CASSLGRTESYNEQFF. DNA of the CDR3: TGTGCCAGCAGCTTAGGTCGGACGGAGTCCTACAATGAGCAGTTCTTC.

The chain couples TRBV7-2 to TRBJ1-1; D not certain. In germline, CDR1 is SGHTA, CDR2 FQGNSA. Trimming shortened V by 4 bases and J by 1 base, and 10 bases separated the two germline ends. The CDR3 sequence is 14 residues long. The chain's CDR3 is CASSSPFRNTEAFF. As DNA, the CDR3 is TGTGCCAGCAGCTCCCCCTTCCGGAACACTGAAGCTTTCTTT.

CDR3 coding DNA: TGTGCCAGCAGCTTAGGAAGTAACAGGGGAACCATGAACACTGAAGCTTTCTTT. Translated: CASSLGSNRGTMNTEAFF. This chain uses TRBV7-2 with TRBJ1-1, with 7 bases lining up with TRBD1. The CDR3 extends over 18 amino acids. Trimming removed 1 base from V and 0 bases from J; junction bases left unmatched: 11. Germline V gene sequence: CDR1 SGHTA, CDR2 FQGNSA.

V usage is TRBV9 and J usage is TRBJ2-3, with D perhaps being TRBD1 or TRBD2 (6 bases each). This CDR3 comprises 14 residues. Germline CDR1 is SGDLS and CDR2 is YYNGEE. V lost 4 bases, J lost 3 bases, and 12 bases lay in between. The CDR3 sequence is CASSPVGGTDTQYF. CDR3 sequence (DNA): TGTGCCAGCAGCCCCGTAGGGGGGACAGATACGCAGTATTTT. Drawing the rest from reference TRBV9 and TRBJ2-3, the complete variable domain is DSGVTQTPKHLITATGQRVTLRCSPRSGDLSVYWYQQSLDQGLQFLIQYYNGEERAKGNILERFSAQQFPDLHSELNLSSLELGDSALYFCASSPVGGTDTQYFGPGTRLTVL.

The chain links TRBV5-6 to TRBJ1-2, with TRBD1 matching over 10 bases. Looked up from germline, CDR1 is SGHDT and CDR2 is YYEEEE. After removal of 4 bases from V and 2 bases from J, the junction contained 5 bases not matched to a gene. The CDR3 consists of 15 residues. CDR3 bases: TGTGCCAGCAGCGTTTGGGACAGGGGAAACTATGGCTACACCTTC. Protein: CASSVWDRGNYGYTF. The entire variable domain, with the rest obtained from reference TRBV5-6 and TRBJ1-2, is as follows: DAGVTQSPTHLIKTRGQQVTLRCSPKSGHDTVSWYQQALGQGPQFIFQYYEEEERQRGNFPDRFSGHQFPNYSSELNVNALLLGDSALYLCASSVWDRGNYGYTFGSGTRLTVV.

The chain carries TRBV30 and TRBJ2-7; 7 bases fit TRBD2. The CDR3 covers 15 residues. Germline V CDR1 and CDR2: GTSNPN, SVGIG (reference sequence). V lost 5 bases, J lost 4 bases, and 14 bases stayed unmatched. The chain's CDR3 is CAWSLTPRGWYEQYF. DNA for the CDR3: TGTGCCTGGTCCTTAACTCCGCGGGGGTGGTACGAGCAGTACTTC.

The CDR3 loop is CSASRTGRQYF. CDR3 nucleotides: TGCAGTGCTAGTCGCACGGGCCGCCAGTACTTC. The chain is built from TRBV20-1 and TRBJ2-5; unclear D gene. Germline V CDR1 and CDR2: DFQATT, SNEGSKA (reference sequence). The CDR3 has 11 residues. V lost 3 bases to trimming and J lost 10 bases, with 12 bases between them.

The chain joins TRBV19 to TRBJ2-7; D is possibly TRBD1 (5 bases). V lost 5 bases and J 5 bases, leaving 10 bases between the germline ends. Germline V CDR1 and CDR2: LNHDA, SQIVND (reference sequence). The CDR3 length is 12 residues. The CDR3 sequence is CASSPGIHEQYF. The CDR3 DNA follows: TGTGCCAGTAGTCCAGGGATCCACGAGCAGTACTTC.

CDR3 sequence reads: CASSAGESSGNTIYF. The CDR3 DNA is TGTGCCAGCTCAGCAGGGGAGAGCTCTGGAAACACCATATATTTT. The chain couples TRBV18 to TRBJ1-3, with D tentatively TRBD1 (6 bases). The CDR3 consists of 15 residues. Per germline, CDR1 KGHSH and CDR2 LQKENI. The V end was cut by 5 bases, the J end by 0 bases, with 11 bases between.

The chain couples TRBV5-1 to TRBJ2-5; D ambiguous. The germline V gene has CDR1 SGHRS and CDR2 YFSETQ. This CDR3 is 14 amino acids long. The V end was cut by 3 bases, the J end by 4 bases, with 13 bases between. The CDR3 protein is CASSSTSFGETQYF. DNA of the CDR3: TGCGCCAGCAGCTCGACTTCTTTCGGAGAGACCCAGTACTTC.

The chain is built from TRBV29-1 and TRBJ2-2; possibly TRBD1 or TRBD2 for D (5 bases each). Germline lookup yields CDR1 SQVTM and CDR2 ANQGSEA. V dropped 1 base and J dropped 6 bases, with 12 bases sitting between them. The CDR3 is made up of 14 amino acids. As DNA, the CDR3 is TGCAGCGTTGAAGTCGGGACCTACTCCGGGGAGCTGTTTTTT. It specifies CSVEVGTYSGELFF.